Presented here are 21 T cell receptor beta chains from one specimen sequenced in a study of cytomegalovirus exposure and HLA in healthy donors. Vbeta (60) and Jbeta (13) primers were used in the PCR. Assay used: immunoSEQ multiplex PCR; TCRdb lists only in-frame clones, some missing. Among around 120,000 clones, approximately 80% were seen once, and the ten largest hold 2% to 3%. The sequenced sample consisted of PBMCs. These receptors all stem from a man aged 30 to 45 in good health and CMV-seronegative.

This chain uses TRBV5-6 with TRBJ1-2, with TRBD1 as a possible D gene (5 bases). The CDR3 is 13 residues long. V shed 0 bases and J shed 8 bases, with 11 bases lying between them. The germline gives CDR1 SGHDT, CDR2 YYEEEE. The CDR3: CASSLVGWGGYTF. CDR3 coding DNA: TGTGCCAGCAGCTTGGTGGGCTGGGGCGGCTACACCTTC.

V gene TRBV5-1 combines with J gene TRBJ2-3; the D gene is possibly TRBD1 (6 bases). Germline lookup yields CDR1 SGHRS and CDR2 YFSETQ. The V and J ends lost 6 bases and 4 bases respectively, with 15 bases between them. The CDR3 runs to 14 residues. CDR3 DNA sequence: TGCGCCAGCACTAATACCAGGGGTCCAGATACGCAGTATTTT. Translating gives CASTNTRGPDTQYF.

CDR3 DNA sequence: TGTGCCAGCAGTCTTAGCGGGGCTAGCACAGATACGCAGCATTTT. Translation: CASSLSGASTDTQHF. V and J are TRBV7-2 and TRBJ2-3; the D gene is possibly TRBD1 (5 bases). With the DNA end fitting TRBJ1-5 better, the J assignment may be wrong. The CDR3 has 15 residues. CDR1 is SGHTA and CDR2 is FQGNSA in the germline V gene.

V gene TRBV7-2 combines with J gene TRBJ2-1; D may be TRBD2 (7 bases). The length of the CDR3 is 17 residues. In germline, CDR1 is SGHTA, CDR2 FQGNSA. The V end lost 7 bases, the J end lost 8 bases, and 27 bases lay between the germline ends. CDR3: CASNDPAGGGRIDEQFF. The DNA for the CDR3 is TGTGCCAGCAACGATCCCGCTGGGGGCGGGAGAATCGATGAGCAGTTCTTC.

The CDR3 coding sequence is TGTGCCATCAGTGAGTCGTCGACTAGCGGGATTGCTTCCTACGAGCAGTACTTC. This translates into CAISESSTSGIASYEQYF. The chain joins TRBV10-3 to TRBJ2-5; 11 bases are a match to TRBD2. Gene TRBJ2-7 matches the end of the DNA better, so the J call may be wrong. CDR1 is ENHRY and CDR2 is SYGVKD in the germline V gene. The CDR3 is 18 residues long.

In its sample, this clone was seen once. The CDR3 reads CASSSTSGTDTQYF. The CDR3 DNA sequence: TGTGCCAGCAGCTCGACTAGCGGCACAGATACGCAGTATTTT. The chain recombines TRBV11-2 with TRBJ2-3, with 8 bases lining up with TRBD2. The V and J ends lost 4 bases and 1 base, in that order; junction bases with no gene match: 1. This CDR3 is 14 amino acids long. CDR1 SGHAT and CDR2 FQNNGV come from the germline V gene. Full variable domain (rest looked up from reference TRBV11-2 and TRBJ2-3): EAGVAQSPRYKIIEKRQSVAFWCNPISGHATLYWYQQILGQGPKLLIQFQNNGVVDDSQLPKDRFSAERLKGVDSTLKIQPAKLEDSAVYLCASSSTSGTDTQYFGPGTRLTVL.

This rearrangement joins TRBV14 to TRBJ2-7, with D possibly TRBD2 on 7 matching bases. The CDR3 has 16 residues. Looked up from germline, CDR1 is SGHDN and CDR2 is FVKESK. V was shortened by 3 bases and J by 0 bases, with 15 bases between the two germline ends. CDR3 sequence (DNA): TGTGCCAGCAGCCAGGGGGGGGCGTCGAGCTCCTACGAGCAGTACTTC. It specifies CASSQGGASSSYEQYF. The complete variable domain, with remaining parts taken from reference TRBV14 and TRBJ2-7, reads EAGVTQFPSHSVIEKGQTVTLRCDPISGHDNLYWYRRVMGKEIKFLLHFVKESKQDESGMPNNRFLAERTGGTYSTLKVQPAELEDSGVYFCASSQGGASSSYEQYFGPGTRLTVT.

The gene calls are TRBV19 and TRBJ2-3; 14 bases match TRBD2. The CDR3 is made up of 20 amino acids. V gave up 0 bases and J gave up 0 bases; unmatched junction bases: 8. Germline V gene sequence: CDR1 LNHDA, CDR2 SQIVND (reference sequence). CDR3 sequence (DNA): TGTGCCAGTAGTATAGATCGATTTGGGACTAGCGGGAGTAGCACAGATACGCAGTATTTT. This codes for CASSIDRFGTSGSSTDTQYF. The full variable domain, with the rest looked up from reference TRBV19 and TRBJ2-3, is DGGITQSPKYLFRKEGQNVTLSCEQNLNHDAMYWYRQDPGQGLRLIYYSQIVNDFQKGDIAEGYSVSREKKESFPLTVTSAQKNPTAFYLCASSIDRFGTSGSSTDTQYFGPGTRLTVL.

V is TRBV27 and J is TRBJ2-7, with 9 bases matching TRBD2. CDR1 is MNHEY and CDR2 is SMNVEV in the germline V gene (reference sequence). The CDR3 contains 15 residues. V trimming: 2 bases; J trimming: 6 bases; junction bases outside the gene matches: 8. Here the CDR3 DNA reads TGTGCCAGCAGTTTAGATTCTAGCGGGAATCGCGAGCAGTACTTC. Translating gives CASSLDSSGNREQYF.

As DNA, the CDR3 is TGCGCCAGCAGCCAAGATGCGAGCGGGAGGATTTACGAGCAGTACTTC. The encoded protein is CASSQDASGRIYEQYF. The chain couples TRBV4-1 to TRBJ2-7; 9 positions agree with TRBD2. CDR3 length: 16 amino acids. Trimming cost V 0 bases and J 4 bases; bases outside gene matches: 7. From germline, CDR1 is MGHRA and CDR2 YSYEKL.

This clone has only one observation. This chain joins TRBV19 and TRBJ2-5; possibly TRBD1 for D (5 bases). The CDR3 extends over 13 amino acids. CDR1 is LNHDA and CDR2 is SQIVND in the germline V gene (reference sequence). Trimming shortened V by 5 bases and J by 2 bases, and 9 bases separated the two germline ends. CDR3 amino acids: CASSWAGQETQYF. The CDR3 DNA is TGTGCCAGTAGTTGGGCAGGGCAAGAGACCCAGTACTTC.

The chain carries TRBV5-1 and TRBJ1-2, with D unclear. Germline CDR1 SGHRS, CDR2 YFSETQ. Trimming removed 1 base from V and 0 bases from J, with 13 bases in between. This CDR3 has 16 residues. This CDR3 reads CASSLLPDSANYGYTF. The CDR3 region has the DNA TGCGCCAGCAGCTTGCTCCCAGATTCAGCTAACTATGGCTACACCTTC.

The gene calls are TRBV7-8 and TRBJ2-6; 7 bases map to TRBD1. This CDR3 contains 16 residues. V shed 4 bases, J shed 2 bases, and the junction held 5 bases outside the gene matches. Germline V lookup: CDR1 SGHVS, CDR2 FQNEAQ. In DNA, the CDR3 is TGTGCCAGCAGCTCGCTGACAGGGACTGGGGCCAACGTCCTGACTTTC. Protein sequence: CASSSLTGTGANVLTF.

The chain employs TRBV9 and TRBJ2-4, with 12 bases aligning to TRBD2. CDR1 and CDR2 (germline): SGDLS, YYNGEE. This CDR3 has 18 residues. J gave up 0 bases and V 0 bases, and 4 bases lay outside the gene matches. Here the CDR3 reads CASSVETGLAGAKNIQYF. The CDR3 nucleotides read TGTGCCAGCAGCGTAGAGACGGGACTAGCGGGAGCCAAAAACATTCAGTACTTC.

This sequence joins TRBV2 and TRBJ2-1; TRBD2 agrees at 11 bases. Germline loops: CDR1 SNHLY, CDR2 FYNNEI. Trimming cost V 7 bases and J 6 bases; bases outside gene matches: 14. The CDR3 contains 17 residues. This CDR3 is CASIRTEGTSGLNEQFF. Here the CDR3 DNA reads TGTGCCAGCATTAGAACAGAAGGGACTAGCGGCCTCAATGAGCAGTTCTTC.

The J gene is TRBJ2-7, the V gene TRBV29-1; D is unclear. V shed 0 bases and J shed 4 bases, with 19 bases lying between them. The length of the CDR3 is 16 residues. Germline V gene sequence: CDR1 SQVTM, CDR2 ANQGSEA. CDR3 loop: CSVEEGGSENGYEQYF. The CDR3 nucleotides read TGCAGCGTTGAAGAGGGTGGTTCGGAGAATGGGTACGAGCAGTACTTC.

In this sample, this clone turned up a few times. The chain recombines TRBV6-5 with TRBJ2-3; 7 bases fit TRBD1. Germline CDR1 and CDR2: MNHEY and SVGAGI. This CDR3 region has 16 residues. The V segment lost 3 bases and the J segment 6 bases; nucleotides outside the gene matches: 12. This chain's CDR3 is CASSYTGTVRTDTQYF. The CDR3 coding sequence is TGTGCCAGCAGTTATACCGGGACAGTTAGGACCGATACGCAGTATTTT.

The rearrangement links TRBV13 to TRBJ2-5; 10 positions agree with TRBD1. After removal of 5 bases from V and 4 bases from J, the junction contained 10 bases not matched to a gene. Germline V gives CDR1 PRHDT, CDR2 FYEKMQ (reference sequence). CDR3 length: 16 residues. The CDR3 is CASSPPLGQGVETQYF. The CDR3 region has the DNA TGTGCCAGCAGCCCACCCCTCGGACAGGGGGTAGAGACCCAGTACTTC.

The J gene is TRBJ2-3, the V gene TRBV2; 10 bases are a match to TRBD2. V shed 7 bases, J shed 4 bases, and the junction held 8 bases outside the gene matches. The CDR3 spans 15 residues. Looked up from germline, CDR1 is SNHLY and CDR2 is FYNNEI. The CDR3 is CASNWASGSADTQYF. As DNA, the CDR3 is TGTGCCAGCAACTGGGCTAGCGGGAGTGCAGATACGCAGTATTTT.

This chain uses TRBV5-1 with TRBJ2-1; TRBD2 is a possible D gene (5 bases). The CDR3 is made up of 13 amino acids. Trimming took 2 bases from V and 7 from J, leaving 10 bases between them. CDR1 and CDR2 from the germline V gene are SGHRS and YFSETQ. This CDR3 reads CASSFSGGNEQFF. As DNA, the CDR3 is TGCGCCAGCAGCTTCTCTGGCGGGAATGAGCAGTTCTTC.

This clone was observed a few times. The V call is TRBV6-1, the J call TRBJ2-7; 7 nucleotides align to TRBD1. The CDR3 covers 20 residues. With 4 bases clipped from V and 4 bases from J, the junction kept 25 bases outside the gene matches. CDR1 is MNHNS, CDR2 SASEGT, per germline. CDR3 in amino acids: CASSALGTVPFVGTTYEQYF. The CDR3 DNA follows: TGTGCCAGCAGTGCGCTAGGGACAGTCCCTTTCGTGGGGACAACTTACGAGCAGTACTTC.